This is a list of T cell receptor beta chains from one sample in a study of shared clonotypes between healthy human individuals. TCRdb's copy holds only in-frame clones and misses some; the assay was immunoSEQ multiplex PCR. The sample records over 1.5 million clones, around 98% being singletons. The sample taken for sequencing was naive CD4+ T cells sorted from blood. Receptors originate from a man aged 25-40 years in good health. CDR3s include the opening cysteine and the closing phenylalanine or tryptophan. D genes are given only for firm matches. Clone size is shown for a subset of rows, as once, few, many or a class of expanded clone.

clone_size,v_call,j_call,d_call,cdr3_aa,cdr3_nt
NA,TRBV27,TRBJ2-1,NA,CASSPRGVGSVEQFF,TGTGCCAGCAGTCCCCGGGGAGTCGGGTCGGTTGAGCAGTTCTTC
NA,TRBV19,TRBJ1-1,TRBD1,CASSSGTGRITEAFF,TGTGCCAGTAGCTCCGGGACAGGGAGAATCACTGAAGCTTTCTTT
NA,TRBV15,TRBJ2-7,NA,CATSRVQDGEQYF,TGTGCCACCAGCAGAGTACAGGATGGGGAGCAGTACTTC
NA,TRBV7-9,TRBJ2-3,NA,CASSIDGTSTDTQYF,TGTGCCAGCAGCATTGACGGGACTAGCACAGATACGCAGTATTTT
NA,TRBV14,TRBJ2-7,NA,CASSHGYEQYF,TGTGCCAGCAGCCACGGCTACGAGCAGTACTTC
once,TRBV29-1,TRBJ2-1,TRBD2,CSVEDLGGSSYNEQFF,TGCAGCGTTGAAGATCTGGGGGGGAGCTCCTACAATGAGCAGTTCTTC
NA,TRBV5-1,TRBJ2-3,TRBD1,CASSSLGTGSVNTQYF,TGCGCCAGCAGCTCTCTCGGGACAGGGTCAGTGAATACGCAGTATTTT
NA,TRBV7-7,TRBJ2-5,TRBD1,CASSLVTGTGGRETQYF,TGTGCCAGCAGCTTAGTGACCGGGACAGGGGGCCGGGAGACCCAGTACTTC
NA,TRBV7-7,TRBJ1-2,NA,CASSLAGAQVFDNGYTF,TGTGCTAGCAGCTTAGCGGGGGCCCAGGTTTTCGATAATGGCTACACCTTC
NA,TRBV7-9,TRBJ1-1,NA,CASSREVNTEAFF,TGTGCCAGCAGCCGCGAAGTAAACACTGAAGCTTTCTTT
NA,TRBV28,TRBJ1-2,NA,CASSPNAGFRGGYTF,TGTGCCAGCAGTCCCAACGCAGGGTTCCGGGGAGGCTACACCTTC
NA,TRBV11-2,TRBJ2-7,NA,CASSLETPYEQYF,TGTGCCAGCAGCTTAGAAACTCCGTACGAGCAGTACTTC
NA,TRBV5-1,TRBJ2-1,TRBD2,CASSLLLAGLSSYNEQFF,TGCGCCAGCAGCTTGTTACTAGCGGGTTTAAGCTCCTACAATGAGCAGTTCTTC
NA,TRBV29-1,TRBJ1-2,NA,CSVDTGRNYGYTF,TGCAGCGTCGACACCGGCCGCAACTATGGCTACACCTTC
NA,TRBV7-9,TRBJ1-1,NA,CASSRPGRTENTEAFF,TGTGCCAGCAGCCGACCGGGACGGACTGAGAACACTGAAGCTTTCTTT
NA,TRBV5-1,TRBJ1-2,TRBD1,CASSPRTGGAYGYTF,TGCGCCAGCAGCCCCCGGACAGGGGGCGCCTATGGCTACACCTTC
NA,TRBV7-3,TRBJ2-1,TRBD2,CASSLDGRAVDEQFF,TGTGCCAGCAGCTTAGACGGGAGGGCCGTAGATGAGCAGTTCTTC
few,TRBV2,TRBJ1-5,NA,CASAVPLGNQPQHF,TGTGCCAGCGCGGTGCCTCTGGGCAATCAGCCCCAGCATTTT
NA,TRBV2,TRBJ2-7,NA,CASSASSLGQYF,TGTGCCAGCAGTGCCTCCTCCCTCGGGCAGTACTTC
NA,TRBV18,TRBJ2-5,NA,CASSPRTFEETQYF,TGTGCCAGCTCACCACGAACGTTTGAAGAGACCCAGTACTTC
once,TRBV15,TRBJ2-1,TRBD2,CATSRSPGTSGRPSEFF,TGTGCCACCAGCAGATCGCCCGGGACTAGCGGGAGGCCTTCGGAATTCTTC
NA,TRBV19,TRBJ2-3,TRBD2,CASRLLAGSTDTQYF,TGTGCCAGTAGATTACTAGCGGGCAGCACAGATACGCAGTATTTT